This entry lists 14 T cell receptor beta chains sequenced from one sample in a study of cytomegalovirus exposure and HLA in healthy donors. In the PCR, 60 Vbeta and 13 Jbeta primers were used. Only in-frame clones appear in the TCRdb table, and some are missing; sequencing was by immunoSEQ multiplex PCR. The top ten clones hold 2% to 3% of a sample with approximately 150,000 clones, about 85% of them seen once. Input material: PBMCs. Receptor source: a young man in good health and CMV-seropositive.

J is TRBJ2-7 and V is TRBV6-5; TRBD2 matches at 7 bases. CDR3 size: 16 residues. The V and J ends lost 0 bases and 7 bases, in that order; junction bases with no gene match: 12. In germline, CDR1 is MNHEY, CDR2 SVGAGI. The CDR3 nucleotides are TGTGCCAGCAGTTACTCGAGGGGTGCGGGAGTTGGGGAGCAGTACTTC. Translation: CASSYSRGAGVGEQYF.

The V gene is TRBV9, the J gene TRBJ1-1, with D tentatively TRBD1 (5 bases). The germline V gene encodes CDR1 SGDLS and CDR2 YYNGEE. Trimming removed 4 bases from V and 4 bases from J, with 17 bases in between. The CDR3 sequence is 15 residues long. The CDR3 protein is CASSPTEYRITEAFF. The CDR3 DNA follows: TGTGCCAGCAGCCCCACCGAGTACAGGATCACTGAAGCTTTCTTT.

J is TRBJ2-1 and V is TRBV2; 10 bases are a match to TRBD2. V gave up 6 bases and J gave up 4 bases; unmatched junction bases: 6. The CDR3 length is 15 residues. Germline CDR1 and CDR2: SNHLY and FYNNEI. This CDR3 is CASSVAGGSYNEQFF. CDR3 DNA sequence: TGTGCCAGCAGCGTAGCGGGAGGTAGTTACAATGAGCAGTTCTTC.

The CDR3 loop is CASSQARLAGYYEQYF. DNA of the CDR3: TGCGCCAGCAGCCAAGCGCGGCTAGCGGGGTACTACGAGCAGTACTTC. This chain connects TRBV4-3 to TRBJ2-7; the match to TRBD2 covers 9 bases. After removal of 1 base from V and 3 bases from J, the junction contained 7 bases not matched to a gene. The CDR3 consists of 16 residues. Per germline, CDR1 LGHNA and CDR2 YSLEER.

V gene TRBV29-1 combines with J gene TRBJ1-3; D is perhaps TRBD1 (5 bases). The CDR3 covers 13 residues. With 4 bases removed from V and 0 bases from J, the gap between germline ends came to 7 bases. CDR1 SQVTM and CDR2 ANQGSEA come from the germline V gene. CDR3 sequence reads: CSVGQSSGNTIYF. The CDR3 nucleotides read TGCAGCGTTGGACAGAGCTCTGGAAACACCATATATTTT.

This rearrangement joins TRBV5-4 to TRBJ1-2; weak D call: TRBD1 (5 bases). Germline values: CDR1 SGHNT, CDR2 YYREEE (reference sequence). The CDR3 length is 13 residues. The V end lost 1 base, the J end lost 13 bases, and 17 bases lay between the germline ends. DNA for the CDR3: TGTGCCAGCAGCTTGAAGGCAGGGTCCGTTAGCACCTTC. This encodes CASSLKAGSVSTF.

This clone was counted between two and nine times. The CDR3, as DNA: TGTGCCAGCAAGCCCCCGGGACAGATACGAAATGAGCAGTTCTTC. Residues: CASKPPGQIRNEQFF. The chain has TRBV28 and TRBJ2-1; 7 bases are a match to TRBD1. Germline assignment: CDR1 MDHEN and CDR2 SYDVKM. V shed 7 bases and J 7 bases; nucleotides not matched to a gene: 13. This CDR3 is 15 amino acids long. Complete variable domain (other parts from reference TRBV28 and TRBJ2-1): DVKVTQSSRYLVKRTGEKVFLECVQDMDHENMFWYRQDPGLGLRLIYFSYDVKMKEKGDIPEGYSVSREKKERFSLILESASTNQTSMYLCASKPPGQIRNEQFFGPGTRLTVL.

The V call is TRBV5-1, the J call TRBJ2-6; tentative D call: TRBD1 (9 bases). The V gene's germline CDR1 is SGHRS and CDR2 YFSETQ. V shed 4 bases and J shed 2 bases, with 19 bases lying between them. This CDR3 contains 18 residues. CDR3 protein: CASSREGQGHPGANVLTF. CDR3 coding DNA: TGCGCCAGCAGCCGGGAGGGACAGGGCCATCCTGGGGCCAACGTCCTGACTTTC. The whole variable domain, filled in from reference TRBV5-1 and TRBJ2-6, reads KAGVTQTPRYLIKTRGQQVTLSCSPISGHRSVSWYQQTPGQGLQFLFEYFSETQRNKGNFPGRFSGRQFSNSRSEMNVSTLELGDSALYLCASSREGQGHPGANVLTFGAGSRLTVL.

This clone was found a few times. V is TRBV29-1 and J is TRBJ1-1; TRBD1 is a possible D gene (5 bases). This CDR3 has 13 residues. Germline V gene lookup returns CDR1 SQVTM and CDR2 ANQGSEA. The ends were cut back, 5 bases at V and 7 bases at J, with 17 bases in the middle. The CDR3 reads CSVRLIRTNEAFF. In nucleotides, the CDR3 is TGCAGCGTTCGTCTAATCCGGACAAATGAAGCTTTCTTT.

This clone was picked up one time. This chain connects TRBV19 to TRBJ2-1; D not certain. The CDR3 extends over 12 amino acids. The V end was cut by 2 bases, the J end by 7 bases, with 6 bases between. In germline, CDR1 is LNHDA, CDR2 SQIVND (reference sequence). CDR3 region: CASSISANEQFF. DNA of the CDR3: TGTGCCAGTAGTATAAGCGCGAATGAGCAGTTCTTC.

This chain joins TRBV18 and TRBJ2-5; no firm D call. The length of the CDR3 is 11 residues. CDR1 and CDR2 from the germline V gene are KGHSH and LQKENI. Trimming took 5 bases from V and 4 from J, leaving 5 bases between them. The CDR3 nucleotides read TGTGCCAGCTCAGCGAGAGAGACCCAGTACTTC. It specifies CASSARETQYF.

The rearrangement joins TRBV7-3 to TRBJ1-1; tentatively, D is TRBD1 (5 bases). This CDR3 comprises 12 residues. Germline CDR1 SGHTA, CDR2 FQGTGA. Trimming cost V 5 bases and J 7 bases, with 11 bases left between them. The CDR3 nucleotides are TGTGCCAGCAGCGACGGGGGACGTGAAGCTTTCTTT. Translated: CASSDGGREAFF.

This clone has just a few counts. The rearrangement joins TRBV5-4 to TRBJ2-7; 8 bases are shared with TRBD1. With 4 bases clipped from V and 0 bases from J, the junction kept 3 bases outside the gene matches. The CDR3 is made up of 14 amino acids. The germline gives CDR1 SGHNT, CDR2 YYREEE (reference sequence). CDR3: CASSGGTGSYEQYF. The DNA of the CDR3 is TGTGCCAGCAGCGGCGGGACAGGCTCCTACGAGCAGTACTTC.

V is TRBV7-9 and J is TRBJ2-7; no clear D. V dropped 5 bases and J dropped 2 bases, with 13 bases sitting between them. There are 14 residues in the CDR3. Germline lookup yields CDR1 SEHNR and CDR2 FQNEAQ (reference sequence). The CDR3 bases are TGTGCCAGCAGCCCAGTCGGCGGTCCCTACGAGCAGTACTTC. Its translation: CASSPVGGPYEQYF.